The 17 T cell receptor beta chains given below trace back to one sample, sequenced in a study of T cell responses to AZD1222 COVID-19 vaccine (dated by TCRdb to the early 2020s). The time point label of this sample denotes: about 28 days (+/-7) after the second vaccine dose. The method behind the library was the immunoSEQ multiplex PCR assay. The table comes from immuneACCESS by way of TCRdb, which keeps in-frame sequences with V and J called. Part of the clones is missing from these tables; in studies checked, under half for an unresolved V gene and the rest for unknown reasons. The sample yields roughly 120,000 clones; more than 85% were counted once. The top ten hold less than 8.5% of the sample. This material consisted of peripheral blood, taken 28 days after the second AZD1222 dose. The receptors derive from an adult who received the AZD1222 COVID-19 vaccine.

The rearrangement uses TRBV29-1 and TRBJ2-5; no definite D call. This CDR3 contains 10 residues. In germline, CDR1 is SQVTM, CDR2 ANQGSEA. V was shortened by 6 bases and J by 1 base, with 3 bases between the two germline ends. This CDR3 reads CSVGQETQYF. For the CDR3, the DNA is TGCAGCGTAGGCCAAGAGACCCAGTACTTC.

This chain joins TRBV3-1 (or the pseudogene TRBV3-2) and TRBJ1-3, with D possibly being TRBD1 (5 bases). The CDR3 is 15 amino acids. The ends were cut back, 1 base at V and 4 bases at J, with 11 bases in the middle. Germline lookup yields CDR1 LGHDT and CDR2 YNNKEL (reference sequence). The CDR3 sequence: CASSQGRGAGNTIYF. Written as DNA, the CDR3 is TGTGCCAGCAGCCAAGGGAGGGGAGCGGGAAACACCATATATTTT.

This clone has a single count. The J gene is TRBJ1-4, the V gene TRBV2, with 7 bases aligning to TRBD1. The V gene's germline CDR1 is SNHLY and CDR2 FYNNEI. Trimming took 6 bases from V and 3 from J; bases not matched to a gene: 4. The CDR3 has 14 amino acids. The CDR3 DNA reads TGTGCCAGCAGCGCTCAGGGGGCTAATGAAAAACTGTTTTTT. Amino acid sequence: CASSAQGANEKLFF.

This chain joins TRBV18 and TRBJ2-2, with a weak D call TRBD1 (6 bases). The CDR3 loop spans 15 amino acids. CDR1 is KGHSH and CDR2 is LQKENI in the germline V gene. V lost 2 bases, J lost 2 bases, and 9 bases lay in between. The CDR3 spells CASSPATGNTGELFF. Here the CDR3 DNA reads TGTGCCAGCTCACCAGCGACAGGAAACACCGGGGAGCTGTTTTTT. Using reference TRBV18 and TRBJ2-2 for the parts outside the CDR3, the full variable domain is NAGVMQNPRHLVRRRGQEARLRCSPMKGHSHVYWYRQLPEEGLKFMVYLQKENIIDESGMPKERFSAEFPKEGPSILRIQQVVRGDSAAYFCASSPATGNTGELFFGEGSRLTVL.

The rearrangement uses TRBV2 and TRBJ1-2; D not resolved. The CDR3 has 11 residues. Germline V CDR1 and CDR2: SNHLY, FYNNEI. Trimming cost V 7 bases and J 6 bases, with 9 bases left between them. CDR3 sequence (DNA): TGTGCCAGCACCACGGCGGATGGCTACACCTTC. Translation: CASTTADGYTF.

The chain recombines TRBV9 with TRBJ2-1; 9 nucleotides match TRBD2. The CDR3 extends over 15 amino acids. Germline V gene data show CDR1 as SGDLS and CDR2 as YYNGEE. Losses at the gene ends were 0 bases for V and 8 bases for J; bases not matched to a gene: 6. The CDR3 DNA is TGTGCCAGCAGCGTAGGGGCAGCGGGGGGCTATGAGCAGTTCTTC. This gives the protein CASSVGAAGGYEQFF.

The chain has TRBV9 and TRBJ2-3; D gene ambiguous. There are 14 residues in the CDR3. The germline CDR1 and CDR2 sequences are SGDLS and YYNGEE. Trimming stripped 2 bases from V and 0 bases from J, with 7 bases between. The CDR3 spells CASSVEPSTDTQYF. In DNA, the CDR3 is TGTGCCAGCAGCGTCGAGCCAAGCACAGATACGCAGTATTTT.

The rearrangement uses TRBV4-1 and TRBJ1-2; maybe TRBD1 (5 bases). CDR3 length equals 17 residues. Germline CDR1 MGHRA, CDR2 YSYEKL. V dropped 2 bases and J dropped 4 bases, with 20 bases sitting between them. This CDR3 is CASSQSPLGRAIYGYTF. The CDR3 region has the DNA TGCGCCAGCAGCCAAAGCCCCCTGGGCAGGGCGATCTATGGCTACACCTTC.

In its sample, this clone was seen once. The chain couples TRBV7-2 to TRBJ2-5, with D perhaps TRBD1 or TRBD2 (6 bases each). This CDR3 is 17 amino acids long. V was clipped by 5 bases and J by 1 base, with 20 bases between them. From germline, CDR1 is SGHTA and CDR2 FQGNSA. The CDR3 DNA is TGTGCCAGCAGCGCCGGGAGAGGGGCAGGGGTCCAAGAGACCCAGTACTTC. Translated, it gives CASSAGRGAGVQETQYF.

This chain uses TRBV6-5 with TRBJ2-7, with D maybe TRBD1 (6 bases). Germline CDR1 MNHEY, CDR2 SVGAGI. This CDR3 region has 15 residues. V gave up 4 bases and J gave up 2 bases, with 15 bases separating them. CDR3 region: CASSFRDTLTYEQYF. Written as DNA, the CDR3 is TGTGCCAGCAGTTTCCGGGACACGCTGACCTACGAGCAGTACTTC.

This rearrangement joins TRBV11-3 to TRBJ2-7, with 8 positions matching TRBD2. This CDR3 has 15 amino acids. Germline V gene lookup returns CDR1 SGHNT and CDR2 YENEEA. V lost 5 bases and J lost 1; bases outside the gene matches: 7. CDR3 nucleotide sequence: TGTGCCAGCAGCGCACCGGGACTAGAGTCCTACGAGCAGTACTTC. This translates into CASSAPGLESYEQYF.

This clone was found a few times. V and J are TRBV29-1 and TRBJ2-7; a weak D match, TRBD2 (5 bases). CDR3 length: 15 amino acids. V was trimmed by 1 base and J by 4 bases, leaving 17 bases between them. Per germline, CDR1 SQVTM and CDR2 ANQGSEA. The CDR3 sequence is CSVEGPAEETYEQYF. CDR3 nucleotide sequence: TGCAGCGTTGAAGGACCGGCGGAGGAAACTTACGAGCAGTACTTC.

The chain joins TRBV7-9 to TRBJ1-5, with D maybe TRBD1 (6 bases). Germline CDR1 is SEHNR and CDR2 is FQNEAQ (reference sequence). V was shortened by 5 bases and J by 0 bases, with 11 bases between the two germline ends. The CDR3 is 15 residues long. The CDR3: CASSPGQSSNQPQHF. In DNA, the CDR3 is TGTGCCAGCAGCCCCGGACAGAGTAGCAATCAGCCCCAGCATTTT.

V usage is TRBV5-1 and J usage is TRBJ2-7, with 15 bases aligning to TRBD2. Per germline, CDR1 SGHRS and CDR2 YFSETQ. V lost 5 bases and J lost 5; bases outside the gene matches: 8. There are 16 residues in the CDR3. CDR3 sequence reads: CASSSGLAGGIHEQYF. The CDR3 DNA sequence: TGCGCCAGCAGTTCGGGACTAGCGGGGGGTATACACGAGCAGTACTTC.

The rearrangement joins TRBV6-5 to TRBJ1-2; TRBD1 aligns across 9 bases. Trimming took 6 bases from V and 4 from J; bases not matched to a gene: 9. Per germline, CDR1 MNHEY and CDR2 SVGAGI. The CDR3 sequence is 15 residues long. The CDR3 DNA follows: TGTGCCAGCAGCCTAACCGGGACAGGGCGCTATGGCTACACCTTC. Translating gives CASSLTGTGRYGYTF.

The CDR3 sequence: CASSKIQGAEGNTIYF. CDR3 in DNA: TGTGCCAGCAGTAAAATACAGGGGGCAGAGGGAAACACCATATATTTT. The V and J genes are TRBV28 and TRBJ1-3, with 9 bases aligning to TRBD1. The ends lost 5 bases at V and 4 bases at J; junction bases unmatched: 9. The CDR3 sequence is 16 residues long. The germline gives CDR1 MDHEN, CDR2 SYDVKM. The full variable domain, rest sourced from reference TRBV28 and TRBJ1-3, is DVKVTQSSRYLVKRTGEKVFLECVQDMDHENMFWYRQDPGLGLRLIYFSYDVKMKEKGDIPEGYSVSREKKERFSLILESASTNQTSMYLCASSKIQGAEGNTIYFGEGSWLTVV.

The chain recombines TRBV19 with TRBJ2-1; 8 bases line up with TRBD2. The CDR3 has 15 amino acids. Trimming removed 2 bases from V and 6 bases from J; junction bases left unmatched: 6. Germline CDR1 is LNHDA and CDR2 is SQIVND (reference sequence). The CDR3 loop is CASSIRAGVRNEQFF. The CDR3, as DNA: TGTGCCAGTAGTATACGAGCGGGAGTTCGCAATGAGCAGTTCTTC.